Detailed here is one T cell receptor beta chain. What it binds is unknown. A marrow graft followed busulfan-fludarabine conditioning, with cyclophosphamide on days +3 and +4. TCRdb's table, derived via immunoSEQ multiplex PCR, lists solely in-frame clones and lacks some. The data contain 15,000 to 20,000 clones, roughly nine tenths of them singletons. The sample belongs to a study of T cells after posttransplantation cyclophosphamide. General study points: Recipient CMV seropositivity and CMV reactivation strongly tracked TRB clonality.

V was clipped by 2 bases and J by 4 bases; unmatched bases: 15. The CDR3 covers 18 residues. Germline assignment: CDR1 SGHRS and CDR2 YFSETQ. The rearrangement uses TRBV5-1 and TRBJ2-1; 7 bases match TRBD1. The input for sequencing was CD4+ T cells sorted from blood, taken after allogeneic stem cell transplant with posttransplant cyclophosphamide. The receptor was isolated from a male patient between 60 and 69 years old who received an allogeneic stem cell transplant from a related donor and was CMV-positive. Some T cells may be supplied by the graft donor. CDR3 in DNA: TGCGCCAGCAGCTTTGGGAAACCCGGACAGGTACCATACAATGAGCAGTTCTTC. Encoded protein: CASSFGKPGQVPYNEQFF. Together with reference TRBV5-1 and TRBJ2-1, the CDR3 gives the full variable domain: KAGVTQTPRYLIKTRGQQVTLSCSPISGHRSVSWYQQTPGQGLQFLFEYFSETQRNKGNFPGRFSGRQFSNSRSEMNVSTLELGDSALYLCASSFGKPGQVPYNEQFFGPGTRLTVL.